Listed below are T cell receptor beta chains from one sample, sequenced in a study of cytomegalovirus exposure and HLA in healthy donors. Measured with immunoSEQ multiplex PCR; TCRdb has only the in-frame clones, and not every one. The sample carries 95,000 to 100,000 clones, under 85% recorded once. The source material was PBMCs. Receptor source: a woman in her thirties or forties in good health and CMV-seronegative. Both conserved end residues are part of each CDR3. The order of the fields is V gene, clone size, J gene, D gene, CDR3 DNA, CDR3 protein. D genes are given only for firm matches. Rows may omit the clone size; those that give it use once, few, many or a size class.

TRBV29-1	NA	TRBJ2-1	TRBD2	TGCAGCGTTCGGTGGGGTAGCGGGGGGAAGGGGCAGTTCTTC	CSVRWGSGGKGQFF
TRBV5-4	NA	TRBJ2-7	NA	TGTGCCAGCAGCTTCGTGTCTCTTGAGGGACTGCCAAACTCCTACGAGCAGTACTTC	CASSFVSLEGLPNSYEQYF
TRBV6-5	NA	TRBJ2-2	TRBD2	TGTGCCAGCAAACTTAGGATGGCGGGAGGGGGGGAGCTGTTTTTT	CASKLRMAGGGELFF
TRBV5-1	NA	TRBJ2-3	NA	TGCGCCAGCAGCTCACAGGGAGCAGGCACAGATACGCAGTATTTT	CASSSQGAGTDTQYF
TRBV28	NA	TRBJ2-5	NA	TGTGCCAGCAGGAGGACACCAAGAGAGACCCAGTACTTC	CASRRTPRETQYF
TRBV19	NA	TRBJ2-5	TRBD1	TGTGCCAGTAGTATAAAGGGGACAGGGGGTAAAGAGACCCAGTACTTC	CASSIKGTGGKETQYF
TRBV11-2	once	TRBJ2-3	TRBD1	TGTGCCAGCAGCTTAGGTGTTTCGGGACAGGTTTTCCGCACAGATACGCAGTATTTT	CASSLGVSGQVFRTDTQYF
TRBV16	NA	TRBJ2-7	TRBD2	TGTGCCAGCAGCCCTCTGGAGCGGGGGCCGTACTTC	CASSPLERGPYF
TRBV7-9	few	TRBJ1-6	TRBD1	TGTGCCAGCAGCACCGGACAGGGGAATAATTCACCCCTCCACTTT	CASSTGQGNNSPLHF
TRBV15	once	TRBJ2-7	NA	TGTGCCACCAGAAAGGACACCTCCTACGAGCAGTACTTC	CATRKDTSYEQYF
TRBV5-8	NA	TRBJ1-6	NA	TGTGCCAGCAGCTTACAAAACAGCTATAATTCACCCCTCCACTTT	CASSLQNSYNSPLHF
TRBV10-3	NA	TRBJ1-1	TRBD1	TGTGCCATCACCATCTCGGACAGGGCAGGGACTGAAGCTTTCTTT	CAITISDRAGTEAFF
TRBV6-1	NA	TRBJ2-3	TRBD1	TGTGCCAGCAGCGATACAGGGGTCCCCCCAGATACGCAGTATTTT	CASSDTGVPPDTQYF
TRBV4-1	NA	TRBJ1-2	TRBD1	TGCGCCAGCAGCCAAGATGGGACAGGGTATGGCTACACCTTC	CASSQDGTGYGYTF
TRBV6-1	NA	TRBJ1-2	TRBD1	TGTGCCAGCAGTCCTCAGGGGGCAGGTGGCTACACCTTC	CASSPQGAGGYTF
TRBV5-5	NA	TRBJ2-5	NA	TGTGCCAGCAGCTGGGAGGGGGAAGAGACCCAGTACTTC	CASSWEGEETQYF
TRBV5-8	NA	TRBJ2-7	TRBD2	TGTGCCAGCAGCTTGTTCGGGGGGGGGCTCGACGAGCAGTACTTC	CASSLFGGGLDEQYF
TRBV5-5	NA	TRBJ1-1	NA	TGTGCCAGCAGCTTGTGGGGAAGGGGTACTGAAGCTTTCTTT	CASSLWGRGTEAFF
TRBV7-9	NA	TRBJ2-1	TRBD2	TGTGCCAGCAGCCTGGGACTAGCGGGGGTTGAGCAGTTCTTC	CASSLGLAGVEQFF
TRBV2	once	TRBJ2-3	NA	TGTGCCGGCAGAGCGTCCGCAGATACGCAGTATTTT	CAGRASADTQYF
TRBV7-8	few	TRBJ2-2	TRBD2	TGTGCCAGCAGCTTAGGCAACGAGCGGGGTGGGGAGCTGTTTTTT	CASSLGNERGGELFF
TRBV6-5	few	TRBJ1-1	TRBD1	TGTGCCAGCAGCCTGGGACAGGGCAACACTGAAGCTTTCTTT	CASSLGQGNTEAFF
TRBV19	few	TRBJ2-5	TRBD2	TGTGCCAGTAGTTCCGTCGGACTAGCGGGGGCACACCAAGAGACCCAGTACTTC	CASSSVGLAGAHQETQYF
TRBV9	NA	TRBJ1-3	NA	TGTGCCAGCGAGACCCCCGGGGACACCATATATTTT	CASETPGDTIYF